This T cell receptor beta chain stems from a study of blood T cell repertoires in COVID-19. Study-wide context: T cells, B-cell-depleted T cells, or PBMCs supplied cDNA or gDNA.

This CDR3 is built from 14 residues. V lost 2 bases and J lost 7, with 11 bases in between. CDR1 KGHDR and CDR2 SFDVKD come from the germline V gene. As processed by the authors: Estimation of nucleated cell counts relied on the amplification of reference gene primers. The protocol was immunoSEQ multiplex PCR, while the TCRdb copy is restricted to in-frame clones and leaves out a portion. Clone size and the V and J calls come from that table; the DNA yielded D and trimming. The top ten clones hold 1.5% to 2% of a sample with around 140,000 clones, over 80% of them seen once. The sequenced sample consisted of peripheral blood. This clonotype was sampled from a woman between 45 and 60 years old with acute or convalescent COVID-19. The chain joins TRBV24-1 to TRBJ1-5, with D maybe TRBD1 (6 bases). The CDR3 DNA reads as TGTGCCACCAGTGATTACAGGACAGCCCAGCCCCAGCATTTT. Protein sequence: CATSDYRTAQPQHF.